A single sample gave rise to the 23 T cell receptor beta chains below, sequenced in a study of T cell clones after liver transplantation. Only in-frame clones appear in the TCRdb table, and some are missing; sequencing was by immunoSEQ multiplex PCR. This sample yields roughly 16,000 clones, of which more than 75% are seen a single time; approximately 35% belongs to the top ten. Here the sequenced sample was CD8+ T cells from blood, taken less than 50 months after liver transplant. These receptors were obtained from a human patient who received a liver transplant. Certain T cells may be donor cells from the graft.

The chain uses TRBV28 and TRBJ2-1; D is perhaps TRBD2 (5 bases). The germline V gene has CDR1 MDHEN and CDR2 SYDVKM. The CDR3 contains 13 residues. V dropped 8 bases and J dropped 9 bases, with 17 bases sitting between them. The CDR3 region is CASPIAFPREQFF. CDR3 in DNA: TGTGCCAGCCCGATAGCGTTCCCCCGTGAGCAGTTCTTC.

The chain carries TRBV7-9 and TRBJ1-1; a weak D match, TRBD1 (5 bases). The CDR3 has 12 residues. Deletions cut 3 bases from V and 8 bases from J, with 10 bases between. Germline V CDR1 and CDR2: SEHNR, FQNEAQ (reference sequence). The CDR3 DNA reads as TGTGCCAGCAGCTTCGTTTGGGGGGAAGCTTTCTTT. Protein sequence: CASSFVWGEAFF.

The chain is built from TRBV9 and TRBJ2-3; D is uncertain. V was clipped by 4 bases and J by 0 bases, with 12 bases between them. From germline, CDR1 is SGDLS and CDR2 YYNGEE. CDR3 length: 15 amino acids. The DNA of the CDR3 is TGTGCCAGCAGCCCCCGCAGTGCTAGCACAGATACGCAGTATTTT. Its translation is CASSPRSASTDTQYF.

The chain is built from TRBV5-8 and TRBJ2-3, with D unresolved. This CDR3 spans 14 amino acids. Germline V gives CDR1 SGHTS, CDR2 YDEGEE. V shed 2 bases and J shed 4 bases, with 11 bases lying between them. Written as DNA, the CDR3 is TGTGCCAGCAGCTTTGTGGGATTGGCAGATACGCAGTATTTT. Protein sequence: CASSFVGLADTQYF.

This clone was picked up a small number of times. One end of the junction is discordant with germline, which a read error may explain. V and J are TRBV7-7 and TRBJ2-3, with TRBD2 identical over 10 bases. The CDR3 runs 18 residues. The germline V gene encodes CDR1 SSHAT and CDR2 FNYEAQ (reference sequence). The DNA for the CDR3 is TGTGCTAGCAGCTTCGGGAGGACTAGCGGAAGAGGAACAGATACGCAGTATTTT. As protein: CASSFGRTSGRGTDTQYF.

This clone showed up just once. The CDR3, as DNA: TGTGCCAGCACCTACGACCAGAGCGGGAGCGGGGCAGATACGCAGTATTTT. This codes for CASTYDQSGSGADTQYF. The chain recombines TRBV13 with TRBJ2-3; 8 positions match TRBD2. The V gene's germline CDR1 is PRHDT and CDR2 FYEKMQ (reference sequence). V lost 7 bases, J lost 4 bases, and 16 bases stayed unmatched. The length of the CDR3 is 17 residues.

The CDR3 nucleotides read TGTGCCAGCAGTCCGTCAGATACGCAGTATTTT. Translation gives CASSPSDTQYF. The chain employs TRBV6-6 and TRBJ2-3; D not certain. The ends were cut back, 5 bases at V and 4 bases at J, with 4 bases in the middle. Germline V CDR1 and CDR2: MNHNY, SVGAGI (reference sequence). This CDR3 is 11 amino acids long.

This clone counts as medium-sized. The chain links TRBV5-1 to TRBJ1-4; TRBD1 matches at 7 bases. The CDR3 runs 15 residues. The V segment lost 6 bases and the J segment 2 bases; nucleotides outside the gene matches: 7. The germline V gene encodes CDR1 SGHRS and CDR2 YFSETQ. The CDR3 loop reads CASTNPGQTNEKLFF. CDR3 nucleotide sequence: TGCGCCAGCACCAACCCGGGACAGACTAATGAAAAACTGTTTTTT.

J is TRBJ2-1 and V is TRBV4-2; tentatively, D is TRBD1 (5 bases). The V end lost 0 bases, the J end lost 6 bases, and 12 bases lay between the germline ends. The CDR3 totals 15 residues. Per germline, CDR1 LGHNA and CDR2 YNFKEQ. The CDR3 DNA follows: TGTGCCAGCAGCCAAGAACCAAAGGGGCCCAATGAGCAGTTCTTC. Encoded protein: CASSQEPKGPNEQFF.

V usage is TRBV6-5 and J usage is TRBJ1-2; no clear D. This CDR3 comprises 13 residues. CDR1 and CDR2 from the germline V gene are MNHEY and SVGAGI. V dropped 1 base and J dropped 8 bases, with 11 bases sitting between them. Here the CDR3 DNA reads TGTGCCAGCAGTTACTTGGGGAGTGAGGGCTACACCTTC. Translating gives CASSYLGSEGYTF.

The chain couples TRBV21-1 to TRBJ1-3. TRBV21-1 is classified as a pseudogene. The CDR3 totals 17 residues. The CDR3, as DNA: TGTGCCAGCAGATCCAAGCTAGCACAACACGCACGAAACACCATATATTTT. Its protein is CASRSKLAQHARNTIYF.

The chain employs TRBV5-6 and TRBJ1-3; D may be TRBD1 (5 bases). This CDR3 is built from 14 residues. Trimming took off 1 base at V and 1 base at J, with 6 bases between the two ends. Per germline, CDR1 SGHDT and CDR2 YYEEEE. The CDR3 sequence is CASSLWGSGNTIYF. The CDR3 DNA sequence: TGTGCCAGCAGCTTGTGGGGGTCTGGAAACACCATATATTTT.

The chain carries TRBV5-4 and TRBJ2-7; 8 nucleotides line up with TRBD1. The CDR3 consists of 15 residues. Germline V gene sequence: CDR1 SGHNT, CDR2 YYREEE (reference sequence). Trimming took 4 bases from V and 3 from J; bases not matched to a gene: 9. CDR3 coding DNA: TGTGCCAGCAGCCGCAGGGACAGGCCAGGCTACGAGCAGTACTTC. Translating it yields CASSRRDRPGYEQYF.

The gene calls are TRBV12-5 and TRBJ2-7, with 11 bases aligning to TRBD1. J was trimmed by 4 bases and V by 5 bases; bases with no gene match: 7. CDR3 length: 15 residues. CDR1 is LGHNT, CDR2 FRNRAP, per germline. CDR3 nucleotide sequence: TGTGCTAGTGGTAAAGGGACAGGGGGACTATACGAGCAGTACTTC. The encoded protein is CASGKGTGGLYEQYF.

The chain combines TRBV7-9 with TRBJ2-2, with 10 bases aligning to TRBD1. Germline CDR1 is SEHNR and CDR2 is FQNEAQ (reference sequence). Losses at the gene ends were 5 bases for V and 9 bases for J; bases not matched to a gene: 6. This CDR3 contains 14 residues. The CDR3 coding sequence is TGTGCCAGCAGCCCGGGACAGGGGTTGAGGGAGCTGTTTTTT. This sequence encodes CASSPGQGLRELFF.

This clone was seen a few times. The chain has TRBV4-2 and TRBJ2-7; maybe TRBD2 (5 bases). The CDR3 extends over 15 amino acids. With 0 bases removed from V and 8 bases from J, the gap between germline ends came to 17 bases. Germline CDR1 and CDR2: LGHNA and YNFKEQ. The CDR3 loop reads CASSQERTLATKQYF. Written as DNA, the CDR3 is TGTGCCAGCAGCCAAGAACGGACTCTGGCTACGAAGCAGTACTTC.

The J gene is TRBJ2-3, the V gene TRBV12-5; TRBD1 might be the D (5 bases). The CDR3 is made up of 15 amino acids. Germline assignment: CDR1 LGHNT and CDR2 FRNRAP. Trimming shortened V by 2 bases and J by 1 base, and 10 bases separated the two germline ends. The CDR3 loop is CASGLTGDGTDTQYF. CDR3 coding DNA: TGTGCTAGTGGTTTGACAGGAGACGGCACAGATACGCAGTATTTT.

The chain couples TRBV6-4 to TRBJ2-3; D may be TRBD2 (6 bases). Trimming removed 2 bases from V and 2 bases from J, with 14 bases in between. Germline V gene lookup returns CDR1 MRHNA and CDR2 SNTAGT. This CDR3 has 16 amino acids. CDR3 region: CASSDTKAGHTDTQYF. CDR3 sequence (DNA): TGTGCCAGCAGTGACACGAAAGCGGGTCACACAGATACGCAGTATTTT.

This chain links TRBV19 with TRBJ1-3, with a possible D match to TRBD1 (5 bases). Germline V gene lookup returns CDR1 LNHDA and CDR2 SQIVND (reference sequence). The CDR3 extends over 14 amino acids. V was trimmed by 7 bases and J by 0 bases, leaving 10 bases between them. The CDR3 DNA follows: TGTGCCAGTAAAACGAGGGGCTCTGGAAACACCATATATTTT. Translating gives CASKTRGSGNTIYF.

The rearrangement joins TRBV4-1 to TRBJ2-7; the D is unclear. The germline V gene has CDR1 MGHRA and CDR2 YSYEKL. Trimming took off 4 bases at V and 3 bases at J, with 16 bases between the two ends. The CDR3 totals 15 residues. The CDR3 bases are TGCGCCAGCAGCCGCATGGACGGGCCCCTCTACGAGCAGTACTTC. This gives the protein CASSRMDGPLYEQYF.

The gene calls are TRBV4-2 and TRBJ2-7, with TRBD2 matching over 13 bases. CDR1 and CDR2 from the germline V gene are LGHNA and YNFKEQ. The CDR3 extends over 14 amino acids. V lost 5 bases, J lost 12 bases, and 10 bases stayed unmatched. The CDR3 region is CASSLVGLAGRMYF. The CDR3 nucleotides are TGTGCCAGCAGCTTGGTGGGACTAGCGGGACGCATGTACTTC.

The chain carries TRBV5-5 and TRBJ1-1, with 9 bases aligning to TRBD1. The CDR3 consists of 14 residues. V shed 6 bases, J shed 5 bases, and the junction held 8 bases outside the gene matches. Germline V CDR1 and CDR2: SGHKS, YYEKEE (reference sequence). CDR3 DNA: TGTGCCAGCACCCCGGGACAGGGATGGACTGAAGCTTTCTTT. This codes for CASTPGQGWTEAFF.

V is TRBV7-2 and J is TRBJ2-3; unclear D gene. Trimming removed 1 base at V and 2 bases at J, with 10 bases between. Germline V gene sequence: CDR1 SGHTA, CDR2 FQGNSA. The CDR3 runs to 15 residues. CDR3 nucleotides: TGTGCCAGCAGCTTAGGTGTCGACCCCACAGATACGCAGTATTTT. Protein: CASSLGVDPTDTQYF.